These 8 T cell receptor beta chains were all obtained from the same sample, sequenced in a study of monozygotic twins with inflammatory bowel disease. Each CDR3 protein gets one entry in TCRdb, which reprocessed the 5' RACE reads and gives no DNA. This sample contains fewer than 200,000 distinct CDR3 sequences. Sequenced: blood. Every receptor here comes from a human donor with ulcerative colitis or Crohn's disease, or a healthy co-twin of an affected twin (not recorded which).

The chain employs TRBV10-3 and TRBJ1-6. The CDR3 consists of 13 residues. Per the germline V gene, CDR1 is ENHRY and CDR2 is SYGVKD. CDR3 region: CAISESVRSPLHF.

The chain joins TRBV29-1 to TRBJ1-1. CDR1 and CDR2 (germline): SQVTM, ANQGSEA. This CDR3 has 14 residues. The CDR3: CSVESRQENTEAFF.

This CDR3 reads CASSLTSVPKETQYF. The rearrangement uses TRBV7-9 and TRBJ2-5; TCRdb returns TRBD2, unconfirmable since there is no DNA. The CDR3 runs 15 residues. Germline V gene data show CDR1 as SEHNR and CDR2 as FQNEAQ (reference sequence). The full variable domain, completed using reference TRBV7-9 and TRBJ2-5, is DTGVSQNPRHKITKRGQNVTFRCDPISEHNRLYWYRQTLGQGPEFLTYFQNEAQLEKSRLLSDRFSAERPKGSFSTLEIQRTEQGDSAMYLCASSLTSVPKETQYFGPGTRLLVL.

The V call is TRBV7-4, the J call TRBJ1-5; TCRdb's D gene call, TRBD1, goes unchecked for lack of DNA. The CDR3 has 15 amino acids. The V gene's germline CDR1 is SGHVT and CDR2 SQSDAQ. Here the CDR3 reads CASSLLSGGTRPQHF.

The chain recombines TRBV12-3 or TRBV12-4 with TRBJ1-3. The CDR3 is made up of 13 amino acids. Here the CDR3 reads CASSPNIGNTIYF.

The CDR3 sequence is CASSFGDRAGDTQYF. This chain uses TRBV5-1 with TRBJ2-3; TCRdb outputs TRBD1, but without DNA this stays unchecked. This CDR3 contains 15 residues. CDR1 is SGHRS and CDR2 is YFSETQ in the germline V gene.

This chain links TRBV20-1 with TRBJ1-1; TCRdb's D gene call, TRBD1, goes unchecked for lack of DNA. CDR1 is DFQATT, CDR2 SNEGSKA, per germline (reference sequence). The CDR3 consists of 14 residues. The CDR3: CSVQEGAQDTEAFF.

This chain uses TRBV19 with TRBJ2-2; TCRdb names TRBD1, which stays unverified in the absence of DNA. CDR3 size: 14 residues. CDR1 is LNHDA and CDR2 is SQIVND in the germline V gene (reference sequence). The CDR3 loop reads CASSAPGATGKLFF.